Sequencing of this TCR beta chain was carried out in a study of T cell repertoires in cytomegalovirus infection. About the study: It can be stated that public TCR beta signatures indicated CMV infection as well as a matching HLA type.

TCRdb itself ran the reads through MiXCR, one entry per CDR3 protein. The sample holds about 140,000 distinct CDR3 sequences; 5.5% to 8% are singletons and the top ten take 15% to 20%. Study-wide results and caveats: The study identified carriers of CMV plus the relevant HLA from cumulative public TCR beta family frequency.

This clonotype appeared many times. Its antigen is not identified. The germline CDR1 and CDR2 sequences are SGHTA and FQGTGA. The V gene end was trimmed by 4 bases and the J gene end by 1 base; junction bases not matched to a gene: 6. This CDR3 contains 16 residues. The chain links TRBV7-3 to TRBJ2-1; 8 bases are shared with TRBD2. This TCR was recovered from a human donor in good health (CMV status not recorded). Some clones in this sample may be carry-over from other donors' samples. The material sequenced was PBMCs. The CDR3 coding sequence is TGTGCCAGCAGCTCAGCGGGGGCTAATTCCTACAATGAGCAGTTCTTC. Residues: CASSSAGANSYNEQFF.